Listed here are 16 T cell receptor beta chains from one sample, sequenced in a study of T cells in Graves' hyperthyroidism and ophthalmopathy. There were TCR beta CDR3 regions amplified from RNA transcripts. Using the HTBI primer set, a first-round RT-PCR was run on the TCR CDR3. TCRdb reanalysed the multiplex PCR reads using MiXCR and keeps one entry per CDR3 protein. Of more than 500,000 distinct CDR3 sequences in the sample, 46% were seen once. The source material was peripheral blood or thyroid tissue (not recorded which). Receptors were obtained from an adult woman with Graves' disease, either hyperthyroidism or ophthalmopathy (not recorded which).

Comments on this clonotype: The CDR3 ends on some other residue instead of the conserved phenylalanine or tryptophan, so this is likely a read error. The genes are TRBV12-3 or TRBV12-4 and TRBJ1-3; D unclear. The CDR3 length is 12 residues. With 7 bases removed from V and 7 bases from J, the gap between germline ends came to 11 bases. CDR3 protein: CASNPDGNTIYL. CDR3 nucleotides: TGTGCCAGCAACCCAGACGGTAACACCATATATCTT.

This clonotype turned up a few times. The chain combines TRBV5-1 with TRBJ2-3, with 12 bases aligning to TRBD2. This CDR3 spans 15 amino acids. CDR1 and CDR2 from the germline V gene are SGHRS and YFSETQ. V lost 7 bases and J lost 4; bases outside the gene matches: 7. As DNA, the CDR3 is TGCGCCAGCCGGAGACTAGCGGGAGTCTCAGATACGCAGTATTTT. Translating it yields CASRRLAGVSDTQYF.

The chain joins TRBV10-1 to TRBJ1-5; D is unclear. Germline CDR1 and CDR2: WNHNN and SYGVQD (reference sequence). The CDR3 extends over 15 amino acids. V lost 5 bases to trimming and J lost 7 bases, with 18 bases between them. The CDR3 protein is CASSRAGEDEQPQHF. Here the CDR3 DNA reads TGCGCCAGCAGTCGAGCGGGAGAGGACGAGCAGCCCCAGCATTTT.

This clonotype has at least ten counts. This sequence joins TRBV11-2 and TRBJ2-7, with 8 nucleotides matching TRBD2. The CDR3 contains 17 residues. The J segment lost 3 bases and the V segment lost 5 bases, leaving 15 bases of the junction unmatched. Germline V gene lookup returns CDR1 SGHAT and CDR2 FQNNGV. CDR3 bases: TGTGCCAGCAGCCACGTCAAACTAGCGGTGGCGAACTACGAGCAGTACTTC. This gives the protein CASSHVKLAVANYEQYF.

The gene calls are TRBV5-8 and TRBJ2-7, with a weak D call TRBD2 (6 bases). Trimming stripped 4 bases from V and 10 bases from J, with 15 bases between. The germline V gene has CDR1 SGHTS and CDR2 YDEGEE. The CDR3 is made up of 12 amino acids. The CDR3 sequence is CASSGGTPKQYF. DNA for the CDR3: TGTGCCAGCAGCGGCGGGACTCCTAAACAGTACTTC.

Ten or more counts support this clonotype. This chain joins TRBV5-1 and TRBJ2-5; 10 bases map to TRBD2. The ends lost 0 bases at V and 3 bases at J; junction bases unmatched: 2. The CDR3 length is 15 residues. Germline values: CDR1 SGHRS, CDR2 YFSETQ. CDR3 DNA: TGCGCCAGCAGCTTGGGCGGGACTAGCGAAGAGACCCAGTACTTC. Its translation: CASSLGGTSEETQYF.

The chain employs TRBV2 and TRBJ1-2; D perhaps matches TRBD1 (6 bases). The V gene lost 5 bases and the J gene lost 6 bases, with 16 bases spanning the gap. CDR3 length: 14 amino acids. Germline V gene lookup returns CDR1 SNHLY and CDR2 FYNNEI. The CDR3: CASSYRDVGNGYTF. In nucleotides, the CDR3 is TGTGCCAGCAGTTACAGGGACGTGGGGAATGGCTACACCTTC.

This clonotype was seen a few times. The genes are TRBV15 and TRBJ1-5, with D unclear. Germline CDR1 LNHNV, CDR2 YYDKDF (reference sequence). Deletions cut 8 bases from V and 3 bases from J, with 17 bases between. This CDR3 spans 15 amino acids. In nucleotides, the CDR3 is TGTGCCACCGGAAAAAGGAGTGGGCACAATCAGCCCCAGCATTTT. Its translation is CATGKRSGHNQPQHF.

In regard to this clonotype: Since a much larger clone is just one base distant, this may be a read error. It is likely a read error, because the conserved phenylalanine at the end of the CDR3 is missing. The CDR3 region is CASRPPNSYEQYL. CDR3 nucleotide sequence: TGTGCCAGCAGGCCGCCCAACTCCTACGAGCAGTACCTC. The chain recombines TRBV6-1 with TRBJ2-7; D is unclear. CDR1 and CDR2 (germline): MNHNS, SASEGT. With 6 bases removed from V and 0 bases from J, the gap between germline ends came to 9 bases. CDR3 length equals 13 residues.

V gene TRBV5-1 combines with J gene TRBJ2-7; maybe TRBD1 (5 bases). Germline CDR1 reads SGHRS; CDR2 reads YFSETQ. The V and J ends lost 4 bases and 0 bases respectively, with 11 bases between them. The CDR3 extends over 14 amino acids. The CDR3 DNA reads as TGCGCCAGCAGCGAGACAGATCCCTCCTACGAGCAGTACTTC. Translating it yields CASSETDPSYEQYF.

This clonotype was recorded at least ten times. The V gene is TRBV6-5, the J gene TRBJ2-5; unclear D gene. The ends were cut back, 0 bases at V and 5 bases at J, with 4 bases in the middle. Per germline, CDR1 MNHEY and CDR2 SVGAGI. This CDR3 spans 12 amino acids. In DNA form, the CDR3 reads TGTGCCAGCAGTTACTCCTACGAGACCCAGTACTTC. It is translated as CASSYSYETQYF.

As to this clonotype: Because it lacks the conserved phenylalanine or tryptophan at the end, this CDR3 is likely a read error. CDR3 residues: CASSARRTGDRNQPQHS. CDR3 in DNA: TGTGCCAGCAGCGCACGCAGAACAGGGGATCGCAATCAGCCCCAGCATTCA. This chain joins TRBV9 and TRBJ1-5; 7 bases agree with TRBD1. After removal of 3 bases from V and 2 bases from J, the junction contained 11 bases not matched to a gene. Germline values: CDR1 SGDLS, CDR2 YYNGEE. The CDR3 has 17 amino acids.

Notes on this clonotype: The junction and the germline gene differ at one end; a read error may be behind it. This rearrangement joins TRBV29-1 to TRBJ1-1; 7 positions match TRBD1. There are 14 residues in the CDR3. CDR1 is SQVTM, CDR2 ANQGSEA, per germline. The CDR3 DNA is TGCAGCGTTGACACCGGACAGGTGAACGCTGAAGCTTTCTTT. It translates to CSVDTGQVNAEAFF.

The J gene is TRBJ2-2, the V gene TRBV2; D uncertain. The CDR3 is 15 amino acids. Germline loops: CDR1 SNHLY, CDR2 FYNNEI. Deletions cut 6 bases from V and 0 bases from J, with 11 bases between. The CDR3 protein is CASSLDVANTGELFF. CDR3 sequence (DNA): TGTGCCAGCAGCCTGGACGTTGCGAACACCGGGGAGCTGTTTTTT. Using reference TRBV2 and TRBJ2-2 for the parts outside the CDR3, the full variable domain is EPEVTQTPSHQVTQMGQEVILRCVPISNHLYFYWYRQILGQKVEFLVSFYNNEISEKSEIFDDQFSVERPDGSNFTLKIRSTKLEDSAMYFCASSLDVANTGELFFGEGSRLTVL.

In this sample, this clonotype turned up many times. V and J are TRBV6-6 and TRBJ2-7, with no clear D. Germline loops: CDR1 MNHNY, CDR2 SVGAGI (reference sequence). This CDR3 spans 13 amino acids. V was pared by 8 bases and J by 3 bases, with 14 bases between. The CDR3 is CASVGYANYEQYF. Written as DNA, the CDR3 is TGTGCCAGCGTGGGATACGCCAACTACGAGCAGTACTTC.

This clonotype has at least ten counts. The chain employs TRBV6-5 and TRBJ1-2; tentatively, D is TRBD1 (5 bases). The CDR3 is 15 residues long. From germline, CDR1 is MNHEY and CDR2 SVGAGI. Trimming removed 5 bases from V and 4 bases from J, with 17 bases in between. The CDR3 sequence: CASSVFGGFIYGYTF. The CDR3 region has the DNA TGTGCCAGCAGTGTATTCGGGGGTTTTATCTATGGCTACACCTTC.